This TCR beta chain was recovered during a study of beta chain features in type 1 diabetes. Whole-study results and caveats: Shortening that was moderate but significant affected the TCRB CDR3s of Type 1 diabetes patients in all four CD4+ subsets.

On this clone: Its specificity is unknown.

Trimming cost V 0 bases and J 3 bases, with 12 bases left between them. Germline-derived CDR1 and CDR2 are LGHNA and YNFKEQ. The CDR3 spans 15 residues. Since all of the isolated RNA was reverse transcribed, expressed TCRB transcripts were what got sequenced. TCRdb's copy holds only in-frame clones and misses some; the assay was immunoSEQ multiplex PCR. The repertoire consists of around 600,000 clones, with roughly 12% occurring once and the leading ten covering more than 0.1%. The chain combines TRBV4-2 with TRBJ2-7; D is perhaps TRBD1 (6 bases). This TCR came from a man aged 25 to 40 with type 1 diabetes. The sequencing sample was made of naive CD4+ T cells from blood. CDR3 amino acids: CASSQDFAGVYEQYF. The CDR3, as DNA: TGTGCCAGCAGCCAAGATTTCGCAGGGGTCTACGAGCAGTACTTC.